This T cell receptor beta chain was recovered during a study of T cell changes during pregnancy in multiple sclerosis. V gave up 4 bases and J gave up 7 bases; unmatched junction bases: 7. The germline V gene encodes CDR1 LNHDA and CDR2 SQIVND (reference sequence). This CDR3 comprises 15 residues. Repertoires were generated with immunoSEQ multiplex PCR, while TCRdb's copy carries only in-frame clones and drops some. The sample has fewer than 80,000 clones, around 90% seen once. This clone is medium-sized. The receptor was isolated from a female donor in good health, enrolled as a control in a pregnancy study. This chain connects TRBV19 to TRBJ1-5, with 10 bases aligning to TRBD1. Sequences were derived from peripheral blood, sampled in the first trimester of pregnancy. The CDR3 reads CASSTRTGGNQPQHF. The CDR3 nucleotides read TGTGCCAGTAGTACAAGGACAGGGGGGAACCAGCCCCAGCATTTT. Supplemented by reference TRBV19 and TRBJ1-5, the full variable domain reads DGGITQSPKYLFRKEGQNVTLSCEQNLNHDAMYWYRQDPGQGLRLIYYSQIVNDFQKGDIAEGYSVSREKKESFPLTVTSAQKNPTAFYLCASSTRTGGNQPQHFGDGTRLSIL.